Listed below are T cell receptor beta chains from one sample, sequenced in a study of identical twins. TCRdb called the 5' RACE reads again in MiXCR, with one record for every CDR3 protein. The table has 1.5 million to 2 million distinct CDR3 sequences, under 35% seen once. Sequenced: cord blood. The receptors come from a newborn girl in good health. Both conserved end residues are part of each CDR3. Fields, in order: J gene, clone size, D gene, V gene, CDR3 protein, CDR3 DNA. D genes are given only for firm matches. Size is omitted from some rows. Given values are once, few, many or a class for expanded clones.

TRBJ2-3 | many | NA | TRBV27 | CASSLGVGDTQYF | TGTGCCAGCAGTTTAGGAGTGGGCGATACGCAGTATTTT
TRBJ1-6 | NA | NA | TRBV11-2 | CASSRTARNSPLHF | TGTGCCAGCAGTCGGACAGCTAGAAATTCACCCCTCCACTTT
TRBJ2-1 | many | NA | TRBV5-1 | CASSLVRGLDEQFF | TGCGCCAGCAGCTTGGTACGGGGGCTGGATGAGCAGTTCTTC
TRBJ2-7 | NA | NA | TRBV20-1 | CSARPSLDYEQYF | TGCAGTGCAAGACCAAGCCTAGACTACGAGCAGTACTTC
TRBJ2-1 | few | TRBD1 | TRBV24-1 | CATSDLLDRNNEQFF | TGTGCCACCAGTGATCTCCTGGACAGGAACAATGAGCAGTTCTTC
TRBJ1-2 | few | NA | TRBV12-3/TRBV12-4 | CASSRTRGPSYGYTF | TGTGCCAGCAGTCGGACCCGGGGACCCAGCTATGGCTACACCTTC
TRBJ1-2 | NA | NA | TRBV25-1 | CASSVRGSKGYTF | TGTGCCAGCAGTGTCCGGGGTTCGAAGGGCTACACCTTC
TRBJ2-5 | many | NA | TRBV14 | CASSQGTNQYF | TGTGCCAGCAGCCAAGGGACTAACCAGTACTTC
TRBJ1-5 | NA | NA | TRBV24-1 | CATSDRKQGVNQPQHF | TGTGCCACCAGTGATCGAAAACAGGGAGTCAATCAGCCCCAGCATTTT
TRBJ1-6 | NA | TRBD1 | TRBV6-6 | CASSYSDRGGSPLHF | TGTGCCAGCAGTTACTCGGACAGGGGAGGGTCACCCCTCCACTTT
TRBJ1-1 | NA | NA | TRBV20-1 | CSARDRRPRTEAFF | TGCAGTGCTAGAGATCGACGGCCCCGTACTGAAGCTTTCTTT
TRBJ1-2 | few | NA | TRBV7-8 | CASSFSVRNSYGYTF | TGTGCCAGCAGCTTCTCGGTCAGAAACTCTTATGGCTACACCTTC
TRBJ2-2 | NA | TRBD1 | TRBV20-1 | CSARRTGDTGELFF | TGCAGTGCTAGAAGGACAGGGGACACCGGGGAGCTGTTTTTT
TRBJ2-1 | many | NA | TRBV29-1 | CSVEGGGDNEQFF | TGCAGCGTTGAGGGAGGGGGGGACAATGAGCAGTTCTTC
TRBJ1-1 | NA | NA | TRBV20-1 | CSAAPGPGTEAFF | TGCAGTGCGGCTCCGGGACCCGGGACTGAAGCTTTCTTT
TRBJ1-5 | few | TRBD1 | TRBV6-1 | CASRDDRGNQPQHF | TGTGCCAGCAGAGATGACAGGGGCAATCAGCCCCAGCATTTT
TRBJ2-5 | NA | TRBD2 | TRBV6-5 | CASRATSGRAWGEYF | TGTGCCAGCAGGGCGACTAGCGGGAGGGCCTGGGGGGAGTACTTC
TRBJ2-3 | NA | NA | TRBV9 | CASSVVGEEDTQYF | TGTGCCAGCAGCGTAGTAGGGGAAGAAGATACGCAGTATTTT
TRBJ2-1 | few | NA | TRBV3-1 | CASSLYQNEQFF | TGTGCCAGCAGCCTATATCAAAATGAGCAGTTCTTC
TRBJ2-1 | many | NA | TRBV10-3 | CAITLTGIGAYNEQFF | TGTGCCATCACCCTAACAGGGATAGGGGCCTACAATGAGCAGTTCTTC
TRBJ2-1 | NA | NA | TRBV19 | CASSMVLYNEQFF | TGTGCCAGTAGTATGGTACTTTACAATGAGCAGTTCTTC
TRBJ1-1 | NA | NA | TRBV27 | CASSLSNSGASEAFF | TGTGCCAGCAGTTTATCCAACTCGGGGGCTTCTGAAGCTTTCTTT
TRBJ2-7 | NA | NA | TRBV28 | CASSVGRPYEQYF | TGTGCCAGCAGTGTCGGGCGTCCCTACGAGCAGTACTTC
TRBJ1-2 | few | NA | TRBV2 | CASSDRRLKGWAYGYTF | TGTGCCAGCAGTGATCGTCGGTTGAAGGGATGGGCCTATGGCTACACCTTC
TRBJ1-1 | once | NA | TRBV14 | CASSQDVTVNTEAFF | TGTGCCAGCAGCCAAGATGTAACAGTGAACACTGAAGCTTTCTTT
TRBJ1-2 | NA | TRBD1 | TRBV24-1 | CATSDKTGTGTQGYGYTF | TGTGCCACCAGTGATAAGACCGGGACAGGGACCCAAGGCTATGGCTACACCTTC
TRBJ1-2 | NA | TRBD1 | TRBV10-3 | CAISGDSYYGYTF | TGTGCCATCAGTGGGGACAGCTACTATGGCTACACCTTC
TRBJ1-5 | many | NA | TRBV27 | CASSFNRVNQPQHF | TGTGCCAGCAGTTTTAACAGGGTAAATCAGCCCCAGCATTTT
TRBJ1-1 | NA | NA | TRBV4-2 | CASSQLQGTAVAFF | TGTGCCAGCAGCCAACTCCAGGGTACCGCCGTAGCTTTCTTT
TRBJ2-7 | many | NA | TRBV6-5 | CASSPGLPSSYEQYF | TGTGCCAGCAGTCCTGGACTCCCTAGCTCCTACGAGCAGTACTTC
TRBJ1-2 | NA | NA | TRBV7-2 | CASSLSRSNYGYTF | TGTGCCAGCAGCTTAAGTAGGAGCAACTATGGCTACACCTTC
TRBJ2-7 | few | TRBD2 | TRBV27 | CASSLVGGSVYEQYF | TGTGCCAGCAGTTTAGTTGGCGGGAGCGTTTACGAGCAGTACTTC
TRBJ2-3 | NA | NA | TRBV27 | CAISDVGTDTQYF | TGTGCCATATCGGACGTCGGCACAGATACGCAGTATTTT
TRBJ2-1 | NA | NA | TRBV4-1 | CASSQVSWPFDEQFF | TGCGCCAGCAGCCAAGTCTCCTGGCCGTTTGATGAGCAGTTCTTC
TRBJ2-3 | NA | TRBD2 | TRBV24-1 | CATSDSGRPDTQYF | TGTGCCACCAGTGATAGCGGGAGGCCAGATACGCAGTATTTT
TRBJ2-3 | NA | TRBD2 | TRBV20-1 | CSALGSGGSTDTQYF | TGCAGTGCCCTGGGTAGCGGGGGGAGCACAGATACGCAGTATTTT
TRBJ2-2 | NA | NA | TRBV29-1 | CSGGSLGSTGELFF | TGCAGCGGGGGGAGTCTGGGGAGCACCGGGGAGCTGTTTTTT
TRBJ2-5 | NA | TRBD1 | TRBV27 | CATRIKPGQGPKTQYF | TGTGCCACCAGAATAAAACCGGGACAGGGGCCCAAGACCCAGTACTTC
TRBJ2-5 | once | TRBD2 | TRBV12-3/TRBV12-4 | CASSLEIAGDGRLGTQYF | TGTGCCAGCAGTTTAGAGATAGCGGGAGACGGTCGTCTAGGGACCCAGTACTTC
TRBJ2-1 | few | TRBD2 | TRBV6-6 | CASSYPEREVYNEQFF | TGTGCCAGCAGTTATCCCGAGCGGGAGGTCTACAATGAGCAGTTCTTC